The 20 T cell receptor beta chains below were found in one sample sequenced in a study of cytotoxic CD8 clonotypes in ibrutinib-treated CLL. The data were produced by immunoSEQ multiplex PCR, yet TCRdb's version contains in-frame clones alone and is incomplete. Among about 330,000 clones listed, 60% to 80% were seen once. The material was PBMCs, obtained after 36 months of ibrutinib treatment. The receptors come from a human donor with chronic lymphocytic leukemia.

A few counts support this clone. The genes are TRBV6-1 and TRBJ1-4, with D tentatively TRBD1 (6 bases). V lost 8 bases, J lost 8 bases, and 15 bases lay in between. The CDR3 consists of 13 residues. CDR1 MNHNS and CDR2 SASEGT come from the germline V gene. DNA for the CDR3: TGTGCCAGCGCCCGGGCAGGGGAAGAAAAACTGTTTTTT. Encoded protein: CASARAGEEKLFF.

This sequence joins TRBV18 and TRBJ2-5, with a tentative D call TRBD2 (6 bases). V dropped 8 bases and J dropped 4 bases, with 14 bases sitting between them. Germline CDR1 is KGHSH and CDR2 is LQKENI. The CDR3 contains 13 residues. Written as DNA, the CDR3 is TGTGCCAGCCGGCCGGGAGCTGGAGAGACCCAGTACTTC. This gives the protein CASRPGAGETQYF.

This clone occurred a few times. V usage is TRBV4-3 and J usage is TRBJ2-7, with D possibly matching TRBD2 (6 bases). The V gene lost 1 base and the J gene lost 4 bases, with 14 bases spanning the gap. There are 15 residues in the CDR3. CDR1 is LGHNA and CDR2 is YSLEER in the germline V gene. In DNA form, the CDR3 reads TGCGCCAGCAGCCAAGTTCCGGGGGTGAAATACGAGCAGTACTTC. Protein: CASSQVPGVKYEQYF.

The chain combines TRBV9 with TRBJ2-2; D is perhaps TRBD2 (6 bases). This CDR3 region has 12 residues. The V and J ends lost 7 bases and 5 bases respectively, with 9 bases between them. Germline CDR1 and CDR2: SGDLS and YYNGEE. The CDR3 protein is CASGGGTGELFF. The DNA of the CDR3 is TGTGCCAGCGGCGGAGGGACCGGGGAGCTGTTTTTT. The full variable domain, its missing parts supplied by reference TRBV9 and TRBJ2-2, is DSGVTQTPKHLITATGQRVTLRCSPRSGDLSVYWYQQSLDQGLQFLIQYYNGEERAKGNILERFSAQQFPDLHSELNLSSLELGDSALYFCASGGGTGELFFGEGSRLTVL.

The chain uses TRBV4-1 and TRBJ2-1; D is unclear. Trimming stripped 0 bases from V and 3 bases from J, with 6 bases between. Per germline, CDR1 MGHRA and CDR2 YSYEKL. The CDR3 is 14 amino acids. CDR3 sequence (DNA): TGCGCCAGCAGCCAAGAGAGGCACTACAATGAGCAGTTCTTC. Its protein is CASSQERHYNEQFF.

The chain has TRBV5-1 and TRBJ2-3; unclear D gene. V lost 0 bases and J lost 2, with 10 bases in between. The CDR3 is 15 residues long. Germline loops: CDR1 SGHRS, CDR2 YFSETQ. This CDR3 is CASSLERPNTDTQYF. The CDR3 DNA sequence: TGCGCCAGCAGCTTGGAGCGACCTAACACAGATACGCAGTATTTT.

CDR3 DNA: TGTGCCAGCACCACAGCGAACACCGGGGAGCTGTTTTTT. Amino acids: CASTTANTGELFF. The chain employs TRBV9 and TRBJ2-2; D call uncertain. Trimming removed 6 bases from V and 0 bases from J, with 6 bases in between. The CDR3 consists of 13 residues. The germline V gene has CDR1 SGDLS and CDR2 YYNGEE.

The V and J genes are TRBV6-1 and TRBJ1-5, with 8 bases aligning to TRBD1. CDR3 size: 15 residues. Germline CDR1 and CDR2: MNHNS and SASEGT. The ends lost 8 bases at V and 4 bases at J; junction bases unmatched: 10. CDR3 coding DNA: TGTGCCAGCGCTCGGGACAGGCAGTTAAATCAGCCCCAGCATTTT. This encodes CASARDRQLNQPQHF.

The chain uses TRBV2 and TRBJ2-7; D unresolved. The CDR3 is 15 amino acids. Deletions cut 11 bases from V and 0 bases from J, with 20 bases between. The germline gives CDR1 SNHLY, CDR2 FYNNEI. CDR3 in amino acids: CAGTDRATSSYEQYF. The CDR3 nucleotides are TGTGCCGGAACCGACCGTGCCACCAGCTCCTACGAGCAGTACTTC. The full variable domain, with the rest looked up from reference TRBV2 and TRBJ2-7, is EPEVTQTPSHQVTQMGQEVILRCVPISNHLYFYWYRQILGQKVEFLVSFYNNEISEKSEIFDDQFSVERPDGSNFTLKIRSTKLEDSAMYFCAGTDRATSSYEQYFGPGTRLTVT.

The sample holds a few counts of this clone. This chain joins TRBV7-9 and TRBJ2-1; TRBD2 aligns across 8 bases. Germline V gene sequence: CDR1 SEHNR, CDR2 FQNEAQ (reference sequence). CDR3 length: 15 amino acids. The V gene end was trimmed by 5 bases and the J gene end by 5 bases; junction bases not matched to a gene: 8. As DNA, the CDR3 is TGTGCCAGCAGCATCCCGGGACTAGGAAACAATGAGCAGTTCTTC. Protein product: CASSIPGLGNNEQFF.

The chain carries TRBV10-2 and TRBJ2-2; D possibly corresponds to TRBD1 (6 bases). V was pared by 5 bases and J by 5 bases, with 21 bases between. Germline CDR1 reads WSHSY; CDR2 reads SAAADI. The CDR3 is 17 residues long. Written as DNA, the CDR3 is TGCGCCAGCAGTTTCCGACAGGTCCTCCGTCATACCGGGGAGCTGTTTTTT. Protein product: CASSFRQVLRHTGELFF.

This clone showed up just once. V is TRBV5-4 and J is TRBJ1-4; TRBD1 matches at 9 bases. The CDR3 extends over 15 amino acids. The trim removed 3 bases at V and 7 bases at J, leaving 7 bases unmatched. CDR1 is SGHNT and CDR2 is YYREEE in the germline V gene (reference sequence). The CDR3 here is CASSSGTGSGEKLFF. The CDR3 DNA reads as TGTGCCAGCAGCTCAGGGACAGGGTCTGGTGAAAAACTGTTTTTT.

This clone turned up a few times. V is TRBV4-1 and J is TRBJ1-5; D remains ambiguous. The CDR3 has 14 amino acids. Trimming took 2 bases from V and 5 from J, leaving 10 bases between them. Germline CDR1 and CDR2: MGHRA and YSYEKL. The CDR3 reads CASSQQEGYQPQHF. For the CDR3, the DNA is TGCGCCAGCAGCCAACAGGAGGGATATCAGCCCCAGCATTTT.

The chain combines TRBV15 with TRBJ2-6; D not resolved. The CDR3 length is 15 residues. The germline V and J ends were trimmed by 3 bases and 6 bases, with 12 bases remaining between them. Germline-derived CDR1 and CDR2 are LNHNV and YYDKDF (reference sequence). The chain's CDR3 is CATSSTSLAANVLTF. DNA of the CDR3: TGTGCCACCAGCAGCACCTCGCTTGCGGCCAACGTCCTGACTTTC.

CDR3 sequence (DNA): TGCAGCGCCAAAACCGGGACTAGAAATGGCGAGCAGTACTTC. Translation: CSAKTGTRNGEQYF. The rearrangement joins TRBV29-1 to TRBJ2-7, with 8 bases matching TRBD2. Per the germline V gene, CDR1 is SQVTM and CDR2 is ANQGSEA. J was trimmed by 6 bases and V by 7 bases; bases with no gene match: 14. CDR3 length: 14 residues.

The rearrangement links TRBV28 to TRBJ2-7; 14 bases map to TRBD2. Germline-derived CDR1 and CDR2 are MDHEN and SYDVKM. The length of the CDR3 is 16 residues. J lost 2 bases, V lost 5 bases, and 5 bases had no gene match. The CDR3 region has the DNA TGTGCCAGCAGTGCCGGACTAGCGGGAGGACCCTACGAGCAGTACTTC. Translating gives CASSAGLAGGPYEQYF.

The rearrangement uses TRBV27 and TRBJ2-5; a possible D gene is TRBD1 (6 bases). Germline-derived CDR1 and CDR2 are MNHEY and SMNVEV (reference sequence). Trimming took 3 bases from V and 3 from J, leaving 11 bases between them. This CDR3 has 14 residues. CDR3 in amino acids: CASSFRGTKETQYF. CDR3 DNA sequence: TGTGCCAGCAGTTTTAGGGGGACCAAAGAGACCCAGTACTTC.

The V call is TRBV7-2, the J call TRBJ2-2; no firm D call. V lost 2 bases to trimming and J lost 4 bases, with 11 bases between them. This CDR3 spans 15 amino acids. Germline V CDR1 and CDR2: SGHTA, FQGNSA. The CDR3 sequence is CASSLRPTGTGELFF. In DNA, the CDR3 is TGTGCCAGCAGCTTAAGGCCCACGGGCACCGGGGAGCTGTTTTTT.

This sequence joins TRBV5-1 and TRBJ2-5; D gene uncertain. The CDR3 totals 16 residues. Germline CDR1 is SGHRS and CDR2 is YFSETQ. Trimming stripped 7 bases from V and 5 bases from J, with 24 bases between. For the CDR3, the DNA is TGCGCCAGCGGACCCCAAAACCCTGGCACCCGGGAGACCCAGTACTTC. The encoded protein is CASGPQNPGTRETQYF.

V gene TRBV7-9 combines with J gene TRBJ2-7; D remains unclear. V was cut by 3 bases and J by 0 bases, with 21 bases left in between. Germline loops: CDR1 SEHNR, CDR2 FQNEAQ (reference sequence). The CDR3 totals 18 residues. CDR3 amino acids: CASSFDHLGSPISYEQYF. The CDR3 DNA reads TGTGCCAGCAGCTTCGATCATCTGGGGTCCCCGATCTCCTACGAGCAGTACTTC.